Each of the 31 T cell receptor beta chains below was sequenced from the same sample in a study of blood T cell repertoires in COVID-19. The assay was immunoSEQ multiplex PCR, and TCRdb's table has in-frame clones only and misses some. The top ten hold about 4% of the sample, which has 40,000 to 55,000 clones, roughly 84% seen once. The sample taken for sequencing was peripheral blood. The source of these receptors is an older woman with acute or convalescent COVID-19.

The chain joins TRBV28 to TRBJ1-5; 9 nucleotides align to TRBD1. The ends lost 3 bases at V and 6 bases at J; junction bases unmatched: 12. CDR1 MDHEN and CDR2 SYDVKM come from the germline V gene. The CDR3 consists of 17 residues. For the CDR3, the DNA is TGTGCCAGCAGTTTGGGGGGGGACAGGGTCCGTCTTCAGCCCCAGCATTTT. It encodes CASSLGGDRVRLQPQHF.

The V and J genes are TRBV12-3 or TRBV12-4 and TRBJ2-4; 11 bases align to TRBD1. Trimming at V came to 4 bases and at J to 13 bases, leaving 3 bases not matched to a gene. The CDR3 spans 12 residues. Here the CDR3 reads CASSSGTGGQYF. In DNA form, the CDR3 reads TGTGCCAGCAGTTCAGGGACAGGGGGACAGTACTTC.

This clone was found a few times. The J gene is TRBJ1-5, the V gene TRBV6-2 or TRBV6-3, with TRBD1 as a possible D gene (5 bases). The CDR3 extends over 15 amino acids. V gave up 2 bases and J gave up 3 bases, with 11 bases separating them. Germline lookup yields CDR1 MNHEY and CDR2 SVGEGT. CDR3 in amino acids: CASSYVQGYNQPQHF. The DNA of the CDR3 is TGTGCCAGCAGTTACGTTCAGGGCTACAATCAGCCCCAGCATTTT.

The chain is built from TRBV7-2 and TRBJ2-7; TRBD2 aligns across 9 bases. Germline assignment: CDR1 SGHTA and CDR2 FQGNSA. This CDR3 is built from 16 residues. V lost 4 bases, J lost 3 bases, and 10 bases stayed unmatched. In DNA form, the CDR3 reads TGTGCCAGCAGCTCTTATTCGACTAGCGGCGGCTACGAGCAGTACTTC. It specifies CASSSYSTSGGYEQYF. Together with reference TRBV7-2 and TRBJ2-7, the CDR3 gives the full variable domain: GAGVSQSPSNKVTEKGKDVELRCDPISGHTALYWYRQSLGQGLEFLIYFQGNSAPDKSGLPSDRFSAERTGGSVSTLTIQRTQQEDSAVYLCASSSYSTSGGYEQYFGPGTRLTVT.

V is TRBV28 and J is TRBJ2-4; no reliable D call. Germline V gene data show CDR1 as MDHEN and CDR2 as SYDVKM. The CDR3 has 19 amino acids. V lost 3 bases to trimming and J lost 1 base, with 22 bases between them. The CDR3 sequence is CASSFLIQAGDWAKNIQYF. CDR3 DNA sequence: TGTGCCAGCAGTTTTTTAATCCAGGCAGGTGATTGGGCCAAAAACATTCAGTACTTC.

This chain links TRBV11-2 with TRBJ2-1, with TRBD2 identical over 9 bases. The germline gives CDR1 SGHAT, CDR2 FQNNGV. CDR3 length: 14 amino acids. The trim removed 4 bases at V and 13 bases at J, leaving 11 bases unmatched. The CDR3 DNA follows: TGTGCCAGCAGCTCCCAACTAGCGGGCGGCCTTCAGTTCTTC. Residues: CASSSQLAGGLQFF.

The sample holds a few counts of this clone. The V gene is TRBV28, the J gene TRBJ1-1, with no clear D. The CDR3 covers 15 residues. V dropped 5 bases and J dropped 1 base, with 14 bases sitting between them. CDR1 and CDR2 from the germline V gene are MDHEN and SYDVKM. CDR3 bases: TGTGCCAGCAGTCCGTCTGGGCGTTGGAACACTGAAGCTTTCTTT. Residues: CASSPSGRWNTEAFF.

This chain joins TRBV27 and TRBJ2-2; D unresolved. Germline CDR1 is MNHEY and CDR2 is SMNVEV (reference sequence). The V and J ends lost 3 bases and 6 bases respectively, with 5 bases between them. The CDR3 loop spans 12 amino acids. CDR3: CASSFPAGELFF. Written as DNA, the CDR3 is TGTGCCAGCAGTTTCCCGGCCGGGGAGCTGTTTTTT.

CDR3 amino acids: CASSIGHGTGSRNTEAFF. The CDR3 nucleotides read TGTGCCAGTAGTATAGGCCACGGGACAGGGTCCAGGAACACTGAAGCTTTCTTT. The genes are TRBV19 and TRBJ1-1; 9 bases align to TRBD1. J was trimmed by 1 base and V by 1 base; bases with no gene match: 10. This CDR3 is 18 amino acids long. From germline, CDR1 is LNHDA and CDR2 SQIVND (reference sequence).

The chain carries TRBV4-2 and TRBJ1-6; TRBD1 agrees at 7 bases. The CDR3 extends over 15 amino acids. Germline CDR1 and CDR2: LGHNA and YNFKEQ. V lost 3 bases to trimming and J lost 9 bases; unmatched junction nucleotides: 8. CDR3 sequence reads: CASSQIRTGSSPLHF. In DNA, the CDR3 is TGTGCCAGCAGCCAGATCCGGACAGGTAGTTCACCCCTCCACTTT.

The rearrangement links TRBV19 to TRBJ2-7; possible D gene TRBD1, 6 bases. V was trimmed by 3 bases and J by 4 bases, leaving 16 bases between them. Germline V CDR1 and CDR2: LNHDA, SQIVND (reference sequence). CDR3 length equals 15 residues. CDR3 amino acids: CASSISGTTQYEQYF. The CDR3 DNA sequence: TGTGCCAGTAGTATTTCCGGGACAACCCAATACGAGCAGTACTTC.

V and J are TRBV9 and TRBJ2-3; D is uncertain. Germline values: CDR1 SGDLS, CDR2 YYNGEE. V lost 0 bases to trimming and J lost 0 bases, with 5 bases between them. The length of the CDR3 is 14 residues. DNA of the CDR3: TGTGCCAGCAGCGTAGTAGCTAGCACAGATACGCAGTATTTT. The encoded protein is CASSVVASTDTQYF.

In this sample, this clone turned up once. CDR3 amino acids: CASSVDPQTGVDTEAFF. In nucleotides, the CDR3 is TGTGCCAGCAGCGTAGACCCCCAGACAGGGGTGGACACTGAAGCTTTCTTT. This rearrangement joins TRBV9 to TRBJ1-1, with TRBD1 identical over 8 bases. The CDR3 contains 17 residues. J lost 3 bases, V lost 0 bases, and 10 bases had no gene match. CDR1 is SGDLS, CDR2 YYNGEE, per germline.

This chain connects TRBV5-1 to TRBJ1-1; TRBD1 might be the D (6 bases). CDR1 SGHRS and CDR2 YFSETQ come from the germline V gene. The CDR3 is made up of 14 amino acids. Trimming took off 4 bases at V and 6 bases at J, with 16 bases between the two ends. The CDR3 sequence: CASSRTGFGAEAFF. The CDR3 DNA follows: TGCGCCAGCAGCAGAACAGGGTTCGGCGCTGAAGCTTTCTTT.

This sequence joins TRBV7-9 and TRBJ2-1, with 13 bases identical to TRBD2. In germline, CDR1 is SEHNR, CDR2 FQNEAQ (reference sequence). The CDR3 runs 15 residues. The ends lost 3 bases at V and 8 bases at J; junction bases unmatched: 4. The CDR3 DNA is TGTGCCAGCAGCTTCGGGACTAGCGGGACCTATGAGCAGTTCTTC. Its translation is CASSFGTSGTYEQFF.

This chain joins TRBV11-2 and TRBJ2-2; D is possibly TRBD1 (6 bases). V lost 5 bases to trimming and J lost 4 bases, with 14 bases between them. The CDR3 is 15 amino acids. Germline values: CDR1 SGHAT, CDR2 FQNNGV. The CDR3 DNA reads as TGTGCCAGCAGCCCCGGGGCAGGGGTCACCGGGGAGCTGTTTTTT. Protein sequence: CASSPGAGVTGELFF.

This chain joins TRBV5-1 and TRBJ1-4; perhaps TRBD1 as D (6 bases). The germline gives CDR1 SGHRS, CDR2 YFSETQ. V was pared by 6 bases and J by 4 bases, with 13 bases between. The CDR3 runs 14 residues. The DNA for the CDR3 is TGCGCCAGCAAAGCGCAGGGGAGTAATGAAAAACTGTTTTTT. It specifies CASKAQGSNEKLFF. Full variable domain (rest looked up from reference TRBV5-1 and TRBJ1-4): KAGVTQTPRYLIKTRGQQVTLSCSPISGHRSVSWYQQTPGQGLQFLFEYFSETQRNKGNFPGRFSGRQFSNSRSEMNVSTLELGDSALYLCASKAQGSNEKLFFGSGTQLSVL.

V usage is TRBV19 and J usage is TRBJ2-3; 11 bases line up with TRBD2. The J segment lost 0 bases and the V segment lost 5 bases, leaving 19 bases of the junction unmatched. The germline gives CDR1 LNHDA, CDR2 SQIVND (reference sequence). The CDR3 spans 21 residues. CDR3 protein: CASSDGTGLAGVHWSTDTQYF. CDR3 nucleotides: TGTGCCAGTAGTGACGGGACTGGACTAGCGGGCGTTCATTGGAGCACAGATACGCAGTATTTT. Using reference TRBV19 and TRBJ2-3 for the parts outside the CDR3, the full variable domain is DGGITQSPKYLFRKEGQNVTLSCEQNLNHDAMYWYRQDPGQGLRLIYYSQIVNDFQKGDIAEGYSVSREKKESFPLTVTSAQKNPTAFYLCASSDGTGLAGVHWSTDTQYFGPGTRLTVL.

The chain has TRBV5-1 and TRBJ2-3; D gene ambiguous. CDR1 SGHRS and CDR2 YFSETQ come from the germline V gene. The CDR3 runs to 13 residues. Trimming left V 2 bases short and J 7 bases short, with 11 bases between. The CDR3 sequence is CASSLNSPNTQYF. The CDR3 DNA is TGCGCCAGCAGCTTAAACTCCCCAAATACGCAGTATTTT.

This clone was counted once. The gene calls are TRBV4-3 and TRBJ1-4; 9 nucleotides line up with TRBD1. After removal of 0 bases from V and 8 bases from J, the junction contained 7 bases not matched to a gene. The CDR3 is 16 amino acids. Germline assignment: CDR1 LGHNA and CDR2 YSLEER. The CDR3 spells CASSQEGTGLGEKLFF. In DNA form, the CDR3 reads TGCGCCAGCAGCCAAGAAGGGACAGGGTTAGGAGAAAAACTGTTTTTT.

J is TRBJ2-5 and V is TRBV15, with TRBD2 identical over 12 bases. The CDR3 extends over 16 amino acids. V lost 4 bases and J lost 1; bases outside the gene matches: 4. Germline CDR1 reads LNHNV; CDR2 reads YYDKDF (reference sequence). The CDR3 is CATSKSSGRGQETQYF. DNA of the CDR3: TGTGCCACCAGCAAATCTAGCGGGAGGGGCCAAGAGACCCAGTACTTC.

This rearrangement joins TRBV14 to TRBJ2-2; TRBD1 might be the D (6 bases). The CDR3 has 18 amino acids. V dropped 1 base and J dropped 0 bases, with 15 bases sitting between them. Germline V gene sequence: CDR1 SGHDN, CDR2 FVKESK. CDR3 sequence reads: CASSQVFGAGANTGELFF. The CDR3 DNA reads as TGTGCCAGCAGCCAAGTCTTCGGGGCAGGGGCGAACACCGGGGAGCTGTTTTTT.

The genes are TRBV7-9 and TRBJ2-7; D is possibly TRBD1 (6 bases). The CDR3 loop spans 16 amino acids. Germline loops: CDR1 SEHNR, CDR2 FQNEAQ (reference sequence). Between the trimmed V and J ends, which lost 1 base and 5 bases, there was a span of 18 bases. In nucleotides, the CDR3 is TGTGCCAGCAGCTTAGATAGGATCGCAGGGGCCGACGAGCAGTACTTC. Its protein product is CASSLDRIAGADEQYF.

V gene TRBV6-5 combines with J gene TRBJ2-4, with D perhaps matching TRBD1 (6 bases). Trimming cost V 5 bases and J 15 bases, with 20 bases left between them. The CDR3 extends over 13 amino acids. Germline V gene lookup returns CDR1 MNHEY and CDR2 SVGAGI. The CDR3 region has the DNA TGTGCCAGCAGTCTTCTCAATACAGGGTCTAGGTACTTC. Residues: CASSLLNTGSRYF.

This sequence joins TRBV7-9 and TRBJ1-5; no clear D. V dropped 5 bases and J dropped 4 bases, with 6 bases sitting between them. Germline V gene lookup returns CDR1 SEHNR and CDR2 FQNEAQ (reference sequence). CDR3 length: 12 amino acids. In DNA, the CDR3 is TGTGCCAGCAGCACCAGGAATCAGCCCCAGCATTTT. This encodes CASSTRNQPQHF. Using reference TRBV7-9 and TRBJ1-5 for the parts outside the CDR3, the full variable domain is DTGVSQNPRHKITKRGQNVTFRCDPISEHNRLYWYRQTLGQGPEFLTYFQNEAQLEKSRLLSDRFSAERPKGSFSTLEIQRTEQGDSAMYLCASSTRNQPQHFGDGTRLSIL.

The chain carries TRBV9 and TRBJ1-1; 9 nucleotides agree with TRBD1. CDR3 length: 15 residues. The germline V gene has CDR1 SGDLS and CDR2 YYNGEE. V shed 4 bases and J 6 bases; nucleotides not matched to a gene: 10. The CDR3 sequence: CASSPRTGVPSEAFF. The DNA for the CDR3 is TGTGCCAGCAGCCCCCGGACAGGGGTTCCCTCTGAAGCTTTCTTT.

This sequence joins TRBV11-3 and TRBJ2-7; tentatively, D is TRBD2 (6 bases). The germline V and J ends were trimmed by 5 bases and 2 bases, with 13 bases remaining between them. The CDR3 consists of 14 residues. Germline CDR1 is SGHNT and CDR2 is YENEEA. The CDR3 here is CASSPRGDTYEQYF. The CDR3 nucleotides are TGTGCCAGCAGCCCGCGGGGAGACACCTACGAGCAGTACTTC.

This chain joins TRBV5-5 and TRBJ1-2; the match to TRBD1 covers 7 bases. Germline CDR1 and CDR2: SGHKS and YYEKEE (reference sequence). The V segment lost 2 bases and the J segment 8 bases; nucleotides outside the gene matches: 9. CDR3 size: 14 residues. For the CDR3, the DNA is TGTGCCAGCAGCTTTGAACAGGGGTTAGGCGGCTACACCTTC. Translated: CASSFEQGLGGYTF. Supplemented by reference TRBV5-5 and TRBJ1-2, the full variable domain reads DAGVTQSPTHLIKTRGQQVTLRCSPISGHKSVSWYQQVLGQGPQFIFQYYEKEERGRGNFPDRFSARQFPNYSSELNVNALLLGDSALYLCASSFEQGLGGYTFGSGTRLTVV.

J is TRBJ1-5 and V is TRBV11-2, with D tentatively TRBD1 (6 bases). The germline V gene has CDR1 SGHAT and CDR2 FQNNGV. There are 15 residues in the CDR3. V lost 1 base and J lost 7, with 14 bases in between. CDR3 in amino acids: CASSLAPQGSQPQHF. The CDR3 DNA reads TGTGCCAGCAGCTTAGCCCCACAGGGCTCACAGCCCCAGCATTTT.

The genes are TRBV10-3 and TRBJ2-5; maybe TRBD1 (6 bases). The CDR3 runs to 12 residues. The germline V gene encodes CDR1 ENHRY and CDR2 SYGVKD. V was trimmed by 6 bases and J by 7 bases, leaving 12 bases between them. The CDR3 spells CAISPGALTQYF. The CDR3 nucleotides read TGTGCCATCAGCCCAGGGGCTCTGACCCAGTACTTC.

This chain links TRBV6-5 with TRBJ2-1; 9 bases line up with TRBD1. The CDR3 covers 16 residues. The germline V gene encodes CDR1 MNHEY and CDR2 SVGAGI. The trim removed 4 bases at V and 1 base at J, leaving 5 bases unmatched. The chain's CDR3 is CASSSTGQGSYNEQFF. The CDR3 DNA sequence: TGTGCCAGCAGTTCAACCGGACAGGGGTCCTACAATGAGCAGTTCTTC.